The 15 T cell receptor beta chains below were found in one sample sequenced in a study of shared clonotypes between healthy human individuals. Libraries were prepared by immunoSEQ multiplex PCR; TCRdb keeps only in-frame clonotypes and omits some of them. The data show a few million clones, around 90% seen once. Material: naive CD4+ T cells from PBMCs. Described subset: CD45RA+ positively selected. These receptors were collected from a man between 18 and 29 years old in good health. Some clones in this sample may be carry-over from other donors' samples.

The V gene is TRBV28, the J gene TRBJ1-2; maybe TRBD1 (5 bases). The germline gives CDR1 MDHEN, CDR2 SYDVKM. Trimming cost V 8 bases and J 7 bases, with 20 bases left between them. This CDR3 has 14 amino acids. This CDR3 is CASDNFRDEVGYTF. The CDR3 DNA is TGTGCCAGCGACAACTTCCGGGACGAAGTTGGCTACACCTTC.

The gene calls are TRBV7-9 and TRBJ2-5; tentatively, D is TRBD2 (6 bases). Germline values: CDR1 SEHNR, CDR2 FQNEAQ (reference sequence). The V end was cut by 0 bases, the J end by 0 bases, with 11 bases between. This CDR3 has 16 residues. The CDR3 region is CASSLALALNQETQYF. For the CDR3, the DNA is TGTGCCAGCAGCTTAGCGCTAGCGCTTAACCAAGAGACCCAGTACTTC.

Only one count was recorded for this clone. V usage is TRBV9 and J usage is TRBJ2-1, with a tentative D call TRBD2 (7 bases). The germline V and J ends were trimmed by 2 bases and 0 bases, with 18 bases remaining between them. The germline gives CDR1 SGDLS, CDR2 YYNGEE. The CDR3 extends over 18 amino acids. For the CDR3, the DNA is TGTGCCAGCAGCGTTAGGGGGGGTCGGATTCCCTCCTACAATGAGCAGTTCTTC. The encoded protein is CASSVRGGRIPSYNEQFF.

The chain carries TRBV14 and TRBJ2-1; 8 bases line up with TRBD2. The CDR3 is made up of 14 amino acids. J was trimmed by 7 bases and V by 2 bases; bases with no gene match: 4. Germline V gene data show CDR1 as SGHDN and CDR2 as FVKESK. The CDR3: CASSQTRGGNEQFF. CDR3 DNA sequence: TGTGCCAGCAGCCAAACTCGGGGGGGGAATGAGCAGTTCTTC. Based on the CDR3 plus reference TRBV14 and TRBJ2-1, the full variable domain is EAGVTQFPSHSVIEKGQTVTLRCDPISGHDNLYWYRRVMGKEIKFLLHFVKESKQDESGMPNNRFLAERTGGTYSTLKVQPAELEDSGVYFCASSQTRGGNEQFFGPGTRLTVL.

The V call is TRBV11-2, the J call TRBJ1-2; D is ambiguous. Trimming left V 5 bases short and J 5 bases short, with 12 bases between. CDR1 and CDR2 from the germline V gene are SGHAT and FQNNGV. The CDR3 is 13 amino acids. The CDR3 DNA reads TGTGCCAGCAGCAGCCGGGAGGTATATGGCTACACCTTC. Translation gives CASSSREVYGYTF.

The chain carries TRBV5-1 and TRBJ1-4; perhaps TRBD1 as D (6 bases). CDR3 size: 14 residues. V lost 2 bases and J 8 bases, leaving 13 bases between the germline ends. The germline CDR1 and CDR2 sequences are SGHRS and YFSETQ. CDR3: CASSFRDITEKLFF. The CDR3 nucleotides read TGCGCCAGCAGCTTCCGGGACATAACGGAAAAACTGTTTTTT.

The chain combines TRBV6-4 with TRBJ1-2; TRBD1 aligns across 8 bases. The V gene end was trimmed by 4 bases and the J gene end by 8 bases; junction bases not matched to a gene: 9. CDR1 and CDR2 from the germline V gene are MRHNA and SNTAGT. This CDR3 has 14 residues. CDR3 sequence: CASSADRGSWGYTF. The CDR3 bases are TGTGCCAGCAGTGCCGACAGGGGTTCTTGGGGCTACACCTTC.

The genes are TRBV27 and TRBJ2-7, with D possibly matching TRBD2 (5 bases). The V and J ends lost 1 base and 3 bases respectively, with 10 bases between them. CDR3 length equals 14 residues. Germline CDR1 is MNHEY and CDR2 is SMNVEV (reference sequence). The CDR3 loop is CASSLFFGNYEQYF. The DNA for the CDR3 is TGTGCCAGCAGTTTATTCTTCGGGAACTACGAGCAGTACTTC.

The chain is built from TRBV28 and TRBJ2-3; 7 nucleotides line up with TRBD2. The V segment lost 5 bases and the J segment 2 bases; nucleotides outside the gene matches: 7. Germline V gene data show CDR1 as MDHEN and CDR2 as SYDVKM. CDR3 size: 15 residues. CDR3 coding DNA: TGTGCCAGCAGTCATCGCCGGGACTACACAGATACGCAGTATTTT. Translating gives CASSHRRDYTDTQYF.

This clone was found once. DNA of the CDR3: TGTGCCACCTGGGAGGGGGGCGGAATCACCGGGGAGCTGTTTTTT. It is translated as CATWEGGGITGELFF. The chain uses TRBV28 and TRBJ2-2; tentatively, D is TRBD2 (7 bases). The CDR3 is made up of 15 amino acids. The V gene lost 10 bases and the J gene lost 4 bases, with 19 bases spanning the gap. The germline gives CDR1 MDHEN, CDR2 SYDVKM.

V gene TRBV19 combines with J gene TRBJ2-7; no definite D call. The V gene lost 10 bases and the J gene lost 0 bases, with 10 bases spanning the gap. Germline assignment: CDR1 LNHDA and CDR2 SQIVND (reference sequence). CDR3 length equals 12 residues. DNA of the CDR3: TGTGCCAATACACTTTACTCCTACGAGCAGTACTTC. As protein: CANTLYSYEQYF.

The rearrangement uses TRBV9 and TRBJ2-3; D might be TRBD1 (6 bases). This CDR3 comprises 14 residues. Germline assignment: CDR1 SGDLS and CDR2 YYNGEE. Trimming removed 1 base at V and 4 bases at J, with 10 bases between. The CDR3 nucleotides read TGTGCCAGCAGCGTACAGGGGTGGGCAGATACGCAGTATTTT. It is translated as CASSVQGWADTQYF.

The V gene is TRBV2, the J gene TRBJ2-1, with a weak D call TRBD1 (7 bases). Germline V gives CDR1 SNHLY, CDR2 FYNNEI. V was trimmed by 7 bases and J by 10 bases, leaving 20 bases between them. This CDR3 spans 14 amino acids. The CDR3 region is CASNIILAGQEQFF. DNA of the CDR3: TGTGCCAGCAATATAATACTGGCGGGACAGGAGCAGTTCTTC. The full variable domain, in which reference TRBV2 and TRBJ2-1 provide the parts outside the CDR3, is EPEVTQTPSHQVTQMGQEVILRCVPISNHLYFYWYRQILGQKVEFLVSFYNNEISEKSEIFDDQFSVERPDGSNFTLKIRSTKLEDSAMYFCASNIILAGQEQFFGPGTRLTVL.

This CDR3 is CASSVEMKSYNEQFF. CDR3 nucleotides: TGTGCCAGCAGCGTAGAGATGAAGTCCTACAATGAGCAGTTCTTC. The chain is built from TRBV9 and TRBJ2-1, with D unresolved. CDR3 length: 15 residues. V was clipped by 0 bases and J by 1 base, with 8 bases between them. CDR1 is SGDLS, CDR2 YYNGEE, per germline.

This clone has just one count. The DNA of the CDR3 is TGTGCCAGCAGCCTACAGGGTCTTTCCACTGAAGCTTTCTTT. Protein sequence: CASSLQGLSTEAFF. This chain uses TRBV7-9 with TRBJ1-1, with a tentative D call TRBD1 (6 bases). This CDR3 has 14 residues. Trimming removed 5 bases from V and 4 bases from J, with 14 bases in between. Germline V lookup: CDR1 SEHNR, CDR2 FQNEAQ (reference sequence).